The next 26 T cell receptor beta chains were all read from a single sample in a study of cytomegalovirus exposure and HLA in healthy donors. The PCR was carried out with 60 Vbeta primers and 13 Jbeta primers. Only in-frame clones appear in the TCRdb table, and some are missing; sequencing was by immunoSEQ multiplex PCR. The sample contains some 150,000 clones, approximately 10% of which appear only once. Material for sequencing was PBMCs. Receptor source: a woman aged 40 to 50 in good health and CMV-seropositive.

The chain has TRBV5-1 and TRBJ2-7, with TRBD2 as a possible D gene (5 bases). The CDR3 has 13 amino acids. Germline CDR1 SGHRS, CDR2 YFSETQ. V lost 4 bases and J lost 0, with 8 bases in between. The CDR3 is CASSEGISYEQYF. CDR3 nucleotides: TGCGCCAGCAGCGAGGGCATCTCCTACGAGCAGTACTTC.

This clone is termed medium-sized. Other DNA sequences in this sample translate to the same CDR3. The chain combines TRBV7-9 with TRBJ2-1; 7 bases match TRBD2. Germline values: CDR1 SEHNR, CDR2 FQNEAQ (reference sequence). The junction had 10 bases not matched to a gene; V was cut back by 4 bases and J by 4 bases. This CDR3 region has 16 residues. CDR3 sequence: CASSSYSGGFYNEQFF. CDR3 bases: TGTGCCAGCAGCTCTTACTCGGGAGGCTTTTACAATGAGCAGTTCTTC.

This clone was counted between two and nine times. The chain joins TRBV5-1 to TRBJ2-1; a possible D gene is TRBD1 (6 bases). The CDR3 runs to 17 residues. CDR1 and CDR2 from the germline V gene are SGHRS and YFSETQ. The germline V and J ends were trimmed by 6 bases and 3 bases, with 22 bases remaining between them. For the CDR3, the DNA is TGCGCCAGCACCACCAATATCAAGCAGGGGAGCTACAATGAGCAGTTCTTC. Its protein is CASTTNIKQGSYNEQFF.

This clone was detected only a few times. This rearrangement joins TRBV2 to TRBJ2-2, with 7 nucleotides matching TRBD1. This CDR3 is built from 14 residues. Trimming took 6 bases from V and 2 from J; bases not matched to a gene: 3. Germline V lookup: CDR1 SNHLY, CDR2 FYNNEI. The CDR3 here is CASRGTANTGELFF. In nucleotides, the CDR3 is TGTGCCAGCAGGGGGACAGCCAACACCGGGGAGCTGTTTTTT.

This clone was observed a handful of times. Here the CDR3 reads CASSRTGSTGELFF. The CDR3 bases are TGTGCCAGCAGTAGGACAGGGAGCACCGGGGAGCTGTTTTTT. The rearrangement uses TRBV6-1 and TRBJ2-2; 8 bases are shared with TRBD1. J gave up 4 bases and V 5 bases, and 3 bases lay outside the gene matches. Germline V CDR1 and CDR2: MNHNS, SASEGT. This CDR3 is 14 amino acids long.

This clone was seen a handful of times. The V and J genes are TRBV2 and TRBJ2-3, with D perhaps TRBD1 (6 bases). Germline CDR1 and CDR2: SNHLY and FYNNEI. The length of the CDR3 is 15 residues. Trimming took off 8 bases at V and 3 bases at J, with 18 bases between the two ends. The CDR3 sequence: CASPRPGQMTDTQYF. The CDR3 coding sequence is TGTGCCAGCCCTCGCCCGGGACAAATGACAGATACGCAGTATTTT. The entire variable domain, with the rest obtained from reference TRBV2 and TRBJ2-3, is as follows: EPEVTQTPSHQVTQMGQEVILRCVPISNHLYFYWYRQILGQKVEFLVSFYNNEISEKSEIFDDQFSVERPDGSNFTLKIRSTKLEDSAMYFCASPRPGQMTDTQYFGPGTRLTVL.

The chain couples TRBV6-6 to TRBJ2-1; perhaps TRBD2 as D (6 bases). The germline CDR1 and CDR2 sequences are MNHNY and SVGAGI (reference sequence). The CDR3 is 14 amino acids. V gave up 2 bases and J gave up 9 bases, with 14 bases separating them. Here the CDR3 DNA reads TGTGCCAGCAGTTACCGGGACTCCGATACTGAGCAGTTCTTC. Translated: CASSYRDSDTEQFF.

The chain uses TRBV5-1 and TRBJ1-4; possible D gene TRBD1, 6 bases. V was cut by 0 bases and J by 6 bases, with 18 bases left in between. Germline V gene lookup returns CDR1 SGHRS and CDR2 YFSETQ. This CDR3 has 17 residues. In DNA, the CDR3 is TGCGCCAGCAGCTTGGCCGGAACCACCTCAGGGGATGAAAAACTGTTTTTT. Residues: CASSLAGTTSGDEKLFF. Drawing the rest from reference TRBV5-1 and TRBJ1-4, the complete variable domain is KAGVTQTPRYLIKTRGQQVTLSCSPISGHRSVSWYQQTPGQGLQFLFEYFSETQRNKGNFPGRFSGRQFSNSRSEMNVSTLELGDSALYLCASSLAGTTSGDEKLFFGSGTQLSVL.

This sequence joins TRBV19 and TRBJ1-1; D gene uncertain. V was shortened by 7 bases and J by 0 bases, with 18 bases between the two germline ends. This CDR3 has 16 residues. Germline V gene lookup returns CDR1 LNHDA and CDR2 SQIVND (reference sequence). CDR3 bases: TGTGCCAGTACCCAATGGGCAAATAATTTGAACACTGAAGCTTTCTTT. Amino acid sequence: CASTQWANNLNTEAFF.

The chain has TRBV5-6 and TRBJ2-2; D is possibly TRBD1 (5 bases). The germline CDR1 and CDR2 sequences are SGHDT and YYEEEE. CDR3 length: 16 amino acids. V was cut by 2 bases and J by 1 base, with 12 bases left in between. The CDR3 DNA follows: TGTGCCAGCAGCTTAGGGCTACAGGTGAACACCGGGGAGCTGTTTTTT. Encoded protein: CASSLGLQVNTGELFF. The whole variable domain, filled in from reference TRBV5-6 and TRBJ2-2, reads DAGVTQSPTHLIKTRGQQVTLRCSPKSGHDTVSWYQQALGQGPQFIFQYYEEEERQRGNFPDRFSGHQFPNYSSELNVNALLLGDSALYLCASSLGLQVNTGELFFGEGSRLTVL.

The chain uses TRBV7-9 and TRBJ2-7; 8 bases match TRBD1. CDR3 length: 19 residues. Per the germline V gene, CDR1 is SEHNR and CDR2 is FQNEAQ (reference sequence). V gave up 4 bases and J gave up 2 bases; unmatched junction bases: 19. The CDR3 here is CASSSSMGAGGLDPYEQYF. The CDR3 bases are TGTGCCAGCAGCTCCTCCATGGGGGCAGGGGGCCTAGATCCCTACGAGCAGTACTTC. Using reference TRBV7-9 and TRBJ2-7 for the parts outside the CDR3, the full variable domain is DTGVSQNPRHKITKRGQNVTFRCDPISEHNRLYWYRQTLGQGPEFLTYFQNEAQLEKSRLLSDRFSAERPKGSFSTLEIQRTEQGDSAMYLCASSSSMGAGGLDPYEQYFGPGTRLTVT.

The chain links TRBV9 to TRBJ1-6; a possible D gene is TRBD1 (5 bases). Looked up from germline, CDR1 is SGDLS and CDR2 is YYNGEE. Trimming shortened V by 0 bases and J by 11 bases, and 12 bases separated the two germline ends. This CDR3 has 14 residues. The CDR3, as DNA: TGTGCCAGCAGCGTAGGACAGCTGTGGGCACCCCTCCACTTT. Amino acid sequence: CASSVGQLWAPLHF.

This clone has just a few counts. The gene calls are TRBV7-2 and TRBJ2-2, with 10 positions matching TRBD1. Germline CDR1 is SGHTA and CDR2 is FQGNSA. The CDR3 has 16 amino acids. Losses at the gene ends were 5 bases for V and 3 bases for J; bases not matched to a gene: 6. This CDR3 reads CASSPRQGADTGELFF. The CDR3 DNA is TGTGCCAGCAGCCCCCGACAGGGGGCGGACACCGGGGAGCTGTTTTTT.

This clone has only a few counts. This chain connects TRBV12-5 to TRBJ1-1, with D unresolved. Trimming removed 8 bases at V and 1 base at J, with 8 bases between. The CDR3 is made up of 12 amino acids. The germline V gene has CDR1 LGHNT and CDR2 FRNRAP. CDR3 sequence (DNA): TGTGCTAGTCGGGAAGGGAACACTGAAGCTTTCTTT. Translation: CASREGNTEAFF.

This clone appeared a few times. The chain combines TRBV5-1 with TRBJ1-6, with TRBD1 identical over 10 bases. This CDR3 region has 15 residues. CDR1 SGHRS and CDR2 YFSETQ come from the germline V gene. The V gene end was trimmed by 4 bases and the J gene end by 8 bases; junction bases not matched to a gene: 6. CDR3 residues: CASSPGQGGDSPLHF. CDR3 DNA sequence: TGCGCCAGCAGCCCCGGACAGGGGGGCGATTCACCCCTCCACTTT.

This clone was counted a few times. V is TRBV7-7 and J is TRBJ1-2; D gene uncertain. The germline CDR1 and CDR2 sequences are SSHAT and FNYEAQ (reference sequence). Trimming took off 4 bases at V and 6 bases at J, with 12 bases between the two ends. The CDR3 consists of 13 residues. CDR3 in amino acids: CASSSRPEHGYTF. CDR3 sequence (DNA): TGTGCCAGCAGCTCCCGCCCGGAGCATGGCTACACCTTC. Full variable domain (remainder filled in from reference TRBV7-7 and TRBJ1-2): GAGVSQSPRYKVTKRGQDVTLRCDPISSHATLYWYQQALGQGPEFLTYFNYEAQPDKSGLPSDRFSAERPEGSISTLTIQRTEQRDSAMYRCASSSRPEHGYTFGSGTRLTVV.

V and J are TRBV2 and TRBJ1-3; maybe TRBD1 (6 bases). V shed 2 bases and J shed 3 bases, with 17 bases lying between them. CDR3 length: 17 amino acids. Germline V gene sequence: CDR1 SNHLY, CDR2 FYNNEI. In nucleotides, the CDR3 is TGTGCCAGCAGTGAATCGCGGGGGCATGCTAGTGGAAACACCATATATTTT. This codes for CASSESRGHASGNTIYF.

V usage is TRBV27 and J usage is TRBJ1-4, with D perhaps TRBD1 (6 bases). Germline V gene data show CDR1 as MNHEY and CDR2 as SMNVEV (reference sequence). The CDR3 has 20 residues. V was shortened by 2 bases and J by 2 bases, with 24 bases between the two germline ends. CDR3 amino acids: CASSLLWDTAPGSTNEKLFF. The CDR3, as DNA: TGTGCCAGCAGTTTACTCTGGGACACTGCCCCGGGCTCCACTAATGAAAAACTGTTTTTT.

The genes are TRBV9 and TRBJ2-3; 8 positions agree with TRBD2. This CDR3 contains 15 residues. From germline, CDR1 is SGDLS and CDR2 YYNGEE. V lost 3 bases and J lost 4; bases outside the gene matches: 7. The CDR3 loop reads CASSAGGAGADTQYF. The CDR3 DNA follows: TGTGCCAGCAGCGCCGGGGGGGCCGGAGCAGATACGCAGTATTTT. The whole variable domain, remainder taken from reference TRBV9 and TRBJ2-3, is DSGVTQTPKHLITATGQRVTLRCSPRSGDLSVYWYQQSLDQGLQFLIQYYNGEERAKGNILERFSAQQFPDLHSELNLSSLELGDSALYFCASSAGGAGADTQYFGPGTRLTVL.

The sample holds a few counts of this clone. This chain joins TRBV5-4 and TRBJ1-1, with D tentatively TRBD1 (5 bases). Trimming shortened V by 0 bases and J by 1 base, and 7 bases separated the two germline ends. CDR1 is SGHNT and CDR2 is YYREEE in the germline V gene (reference sequence). This CDR3 is 14 amino acids long. CDR3 DNA sequence: TGTGCCAGCAGCTTGGCCAGGGCGAACACTGAAGCTTTCTTT. Amino acid sequence: CASSLARANTEAFF.

This clone was picked up a small number of times. The chain couples TRBV6-6 to TRBJ1-4, with TRBD1 matching 8 bases. From germline, CDR1 is MNHNY and CDR2 SVGAGI (reference sequence). The CDR3 covers 14 residues. V dropped 11 bases and J dropped 8; count of bases not matched to a gene: 13. The CDR3 DNA reads TGTGCCTCACGAGAACAGGGGGGAAAAGAAAAACTGTTTTTT. Protein: CASREQGGKEKLFF.

The chain links TRBV7-2 to TRBJ2-7; D might be TRBD2 (6 bases). With 0 bases removed from V and 2 bases from J, the gap between germline ends came to 11 bases. Germline-derived CDR1 and CDR2 are SGHTA and FQGNSA. The CDR3 runs 15 residues. The CDR3 is CASSLATAGTYEQYF. DNA for the CDR3: TGTGCCAGCAGCTTAGCGACGGCGGGAACCTACGAGCAGTACTTC.

This clone has only a few counts. The chain joins TRBV4-3 to TRBJ2-1; TRBD2 aligns across 8 bases. The CDR3 has 18 residues. Germline CDR1 reads LGHNA; CDR2 reads YSLEER. Trimming removed 1 base from V and 2 bases from J; junction bases left unmatched: 10. The CDR3 is CASSQAPPGLGAYNEQFF. As DNA, the CDR3 is TGCGCCAGCAGCCAAGCACCTCCGGGACTAGGGGCCTACAATGAGCAGTTCTTC.

V and J are TRBV9 and TRBJ2-3, with D possibly TRBD1 on 5 matching bases. The CDR3 spans 14 residues. CDR1 and CDR2 from the germline V gene are SGDLS and YYNGEE. V was trimmed by 3 bases and J by 2 bases, leaving 10 bases between them. CDR3 sequence: CASSATVFTDTQYF. CDR3 coding DNA: TGTGCCAGCAGCGCGACAGTTTTCACAGATACGCAGTATTTT.

The chain links TRBV19 to TRBJ1-2, with 10 bases identical to TRBD1. V trimming: 6 bases; J trimming: 8 bases; junction bases outside the gene matches: 9. The CDR3 sequence is 14 residues long. In germline, CDR1 is LNHDA, CDR2 SQIVND (reference sequence). CDR3 residues: CASRTGGADLGYTF. The CDR3 DNA sequence: TGTGCCAGTAGGACAGGGGGCGCGGATTTGGGCTACACCTTC.

The chain couples TRBV9 to TRBJ1-1; D remains unclear. The CDR3 runs 12 residues. Germline V lookup: CDR1 SGDLS, CDR2 YYNGEE. The V end lost 7 bases, the J end lost 0 bases, and 7 bases lay between the germline ends. The CDR3 DNA sequence: TGTGCCAGCGGAGGTCTGAACACTGAAGCTTTCTTT. Protein: CASGGLNTEAFF.